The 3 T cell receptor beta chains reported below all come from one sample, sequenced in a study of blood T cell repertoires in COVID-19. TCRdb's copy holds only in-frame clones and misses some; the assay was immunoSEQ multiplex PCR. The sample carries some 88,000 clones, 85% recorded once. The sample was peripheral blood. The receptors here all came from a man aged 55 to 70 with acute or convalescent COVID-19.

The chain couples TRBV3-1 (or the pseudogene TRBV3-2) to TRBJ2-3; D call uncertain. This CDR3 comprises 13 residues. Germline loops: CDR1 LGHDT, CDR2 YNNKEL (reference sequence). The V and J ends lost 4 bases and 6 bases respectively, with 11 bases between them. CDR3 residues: CASSPPTEDTQYF. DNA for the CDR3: TGTGCCAGCAGCCCTCCGACTGAGGATACGCAGTATTTT.

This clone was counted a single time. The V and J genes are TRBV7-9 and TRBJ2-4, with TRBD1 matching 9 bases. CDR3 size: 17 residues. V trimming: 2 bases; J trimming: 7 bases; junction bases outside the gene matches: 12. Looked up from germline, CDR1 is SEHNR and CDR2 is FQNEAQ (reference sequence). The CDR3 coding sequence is TGTGCCAGCAGCTTAATAAGACAGGGGGAATGGTTGAACATTCAGTACTTC. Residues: CASSLIRQGEWLNIQYF.

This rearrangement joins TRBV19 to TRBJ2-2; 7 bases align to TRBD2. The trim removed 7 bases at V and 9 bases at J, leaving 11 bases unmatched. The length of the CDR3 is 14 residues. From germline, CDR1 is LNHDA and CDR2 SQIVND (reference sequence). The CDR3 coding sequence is TGTGCCAGTACACCCCAGCGGGAAGGCAGGGAGCTGTTTTTT. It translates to CASTPQREGRELFF.